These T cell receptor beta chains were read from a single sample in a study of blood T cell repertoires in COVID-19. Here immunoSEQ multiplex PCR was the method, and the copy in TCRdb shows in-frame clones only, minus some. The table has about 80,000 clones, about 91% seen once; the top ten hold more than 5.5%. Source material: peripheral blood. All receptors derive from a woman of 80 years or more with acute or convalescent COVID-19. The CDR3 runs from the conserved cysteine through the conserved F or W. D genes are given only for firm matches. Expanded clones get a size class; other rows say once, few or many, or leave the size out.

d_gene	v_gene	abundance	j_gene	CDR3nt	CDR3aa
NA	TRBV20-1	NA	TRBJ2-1	TGCAGTGGAGCGGGCTACAATGAGCAGTTCTTC	CSGAGYNEQFF
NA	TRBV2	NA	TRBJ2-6	TGTGCCAGCATTGGGGGACATAACTCTGGGGCCAACGTCCTGACTTTC	CASIGGHNSGANVLTF
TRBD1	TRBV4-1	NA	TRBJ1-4	TGCGCCAGCAGCAGCAGGGGGCGCGTAAAACTGTTTTTT	CASSSRGRVKLFF
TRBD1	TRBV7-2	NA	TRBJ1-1	TGTGCCAGCAGCTTCGGACAGGGGGGAAACACTGAAGCTTTCTTT	CASSFGQGGNTEAFF
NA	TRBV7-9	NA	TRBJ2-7	TGTGCCAGCAGGCCCGGGACACTATACGAGCAGTACTTC	CASRPGTLYEQYF
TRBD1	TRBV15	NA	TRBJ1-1	TGTGCCACCAGCAGGCCGGGACAGGGGGCTGGGAACACTGAAGCTTTCTTT	CATSRPGQGAGNTEAFF
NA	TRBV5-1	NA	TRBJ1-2	TGCGCCAGCAGACCCTTCGGACAGTATGGCTACACCTTC	CASRPFGQYGYTF
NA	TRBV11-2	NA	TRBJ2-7	TGTGCCAGCAGCCCCCGCGCGAGGGCCTACGAGCAGTACTTC	CASSPRARAYEQYF
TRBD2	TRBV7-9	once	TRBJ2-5	TGTGCCAGCATCCTTAGCGGGGGGGGAGAGACCCAGTACTTC	CASILSGGGETQYF
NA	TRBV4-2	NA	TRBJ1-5	TGTGCCAGCAGCCAACGACGGACTAATCAGCCCCAGCATTTT	CASSQRRTNQPQHF
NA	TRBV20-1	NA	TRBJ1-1	TGCAGTGCTAGTGCCCTAGGGGGTACTGAAGCTTTCTTT	CSASALGGTEAFF
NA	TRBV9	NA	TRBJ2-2	TGTGCCAGCAGCGTAGCCCCTAGCCCCGGGGAGCTGTTTTTT	CASSVAPSPGELFF
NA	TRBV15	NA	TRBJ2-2	TGTGCCACCAGCAGAGAAACTACGTCGAACACCGGGGAGCTGTTTTTT	CATSRETTSNTGELFF
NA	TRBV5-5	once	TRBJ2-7	TGTGCCAGCAGTCCCGCGGGGCCTTACGAGCAGTACTTC	CASSPAGPYEQYF
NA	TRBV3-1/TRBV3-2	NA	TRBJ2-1	TGTGCCAGCAGCCAGCTCTCAGGGGAGCAGTTCTTC	CASSQLSGEQFF
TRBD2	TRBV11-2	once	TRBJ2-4	TGTGCCAGCAGCCAAAGCCTAGCGGGGGACAACATTCAGTACTTC	CASSQSLAGDNIQYF
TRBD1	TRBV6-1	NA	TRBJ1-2	TGTGCCAGCAGTGTAGAAGGACAGGGTTTTAGTAACTATGGCTACACCTTC	CASSVEGQGFSNYGYTF
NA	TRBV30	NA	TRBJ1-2	TGTGCCTGGAGTCCCCGAAGCTCGGGTAAGGACTATGGCTACACCTTC	CAWSPRSSGKDYGYTF
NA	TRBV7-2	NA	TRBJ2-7	TGTGCCAGCAGCTTAGTAGCGGAATTCTCCTACGAGCAGTACTTC	CASSLVAEFSYEQYF
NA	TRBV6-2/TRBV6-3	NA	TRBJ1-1	TGTGCCAGCAGCCTTTTCCCGAGCGGTGAGGGCCGTGAAGCTTTCTTT	CASSLFPSGEGREAFF
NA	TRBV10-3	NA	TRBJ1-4	TGTGCCATCAGTGAGATCCGGCGGGCTGAAAAACTGTTTTTT	CAISEIRRAEKLFF
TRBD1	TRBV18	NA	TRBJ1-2	TGTGCCAGCTCACAGGGACAGGGAGACTATGGCTACACCTTC	CASSQGQGDYGYTF
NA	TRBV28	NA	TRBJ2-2	TGTGCCAGCAGTTTACAGTTTAACACCGGGGAGCTGTTTTTT	CASSLQFNTGELFF
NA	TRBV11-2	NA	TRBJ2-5	TGTGCCAGCAGCTTAGAGGCGGGCGAAGAGACCCAGTACTTC	CASSLEAGEETQYF
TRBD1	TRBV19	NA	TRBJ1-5	TGTGCCAGTAGTATAACTAAACCGGGACAGTATAGCAATCAGCCCCAGCATTTT	CASSITKPGQYSNQPQHF
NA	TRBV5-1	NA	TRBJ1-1	TGCGCCAGCAGCCCACGGGGGATGGGCACTGAAGCTTTCTTT	CASSPRGMGTEAFF
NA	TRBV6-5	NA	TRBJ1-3	TGTGCCAGCTCTAGATCGGGGGAGTCTGGAAACACCATATATTTT	CASSRSGESGNTIYF
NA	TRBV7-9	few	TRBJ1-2	TGTGCCAGCAGCTTACAGGGCGTTGCGGGCTACACCTTC	CASSLQGVAGYTF
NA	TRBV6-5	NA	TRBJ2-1	TGTGCCAGCAGTTCAGTGACGGGAGTGACTTACAATGAGCAGTTCTTC	CASSSVTGVTYNEQFF
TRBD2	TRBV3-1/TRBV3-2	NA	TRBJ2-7	TGTGCCAGCAGCCAAGACTCGGGGGGGCCGCGCGAGCAGTACTTC	CASSQDSGGPREQYF
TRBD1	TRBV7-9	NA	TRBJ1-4	TGTGCCAGCTTGAGGGGGCAGGGTGAAAAACTGTTTTTT	CASLRGQGEKLFF
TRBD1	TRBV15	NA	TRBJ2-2	TGTGCCACCAGCAGAGGGGTGGGACAGGGGGCCGGGGAGCTGTTTTTT	CATSRGVGQGAGELFF
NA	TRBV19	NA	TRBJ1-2	TGTGCCAGTACCCTGACAGCCCCACTCCACTATGGCTACACCTTC	CASTLTAPLHYGYTF
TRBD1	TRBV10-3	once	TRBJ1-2	TGTGCCATCAGTGGGACAGGGGTAGGCTACACCTTC	CAISGTGVGYTF
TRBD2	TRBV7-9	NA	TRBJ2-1	TGTGCCAGCCAAACGGGGGGCTCCTACAATGAGCAGTTCTTC	CASQTGGSYNEQFF
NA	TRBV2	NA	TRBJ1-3	TGTGCCAGCGGGGGCTCGATAGGAAACACCATATATTTT	CASGGSIGNTIYF
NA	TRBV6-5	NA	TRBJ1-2	TGTGCCAGCAGAACCGCCGGGAACCGGGACTATGGCTACACCTTC	CASRTAGNRDYGYTF
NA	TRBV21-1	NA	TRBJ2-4	TGTGCCAGCAGCACCGCCGGGACAGACCCCACGGACATTCAGTACTTC	CASSTAGTDPTDIQYF
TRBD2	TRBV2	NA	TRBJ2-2	TGTGCCAGCATGCGGGGGGCGGGCACCGGGGAGCTGTTTTTT	CASMRGAGTGELFF
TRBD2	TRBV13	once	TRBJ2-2	TGTGCCAGCAGCCTCGGCGAGACTAGCGGGACTTCCGGAAGGACCGGGGAGCTGTTTTTT	CASSLGETSGTSGRTGELFF
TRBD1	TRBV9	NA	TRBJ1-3	TGTGCCAGCAGACCCGGGACAGGGGACTCTGGAAACACCATATATTTT	CASRPGTGDSGNTIYF
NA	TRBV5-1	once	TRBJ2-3	TGCGCCAGCAGCTCTGAAATAGCGTCCGGCACAGATACGCAGTATTTT	CASSSEIASGTDTQYF